Presented here are 19 T cell receptor beta chains from one specimen sequenced in a study of cytomegalovirus exposure and HLA in healthy donors (dated by TCRdb to 2015 to 2018). Receptor libraries were prepared by the immunoSEQ multiplex PCR assay. The multiplex PCR relied on a mix of 60 forward primers for TCR Vbeta segments and 13 reverse primers for TCR Jbeta segments. TCRdb stores this immuneACCESS table with in-frame sequences only. Part of the clones is absent; in the studies checked, under half of the shortfall reflects unresolved V genes, and no reason is known for the rest. The sample has about 110,000 clones on record, around 80% of them singletons. Around 2.9% of the sample goes to the ten largest clones. Sequencing was done on a sample of PBMCs. These receptor sequences come from a woman aged 55-70 years in good health and CMV-seropositive.

The J gene is TRBJ2-5, the V gene TRBV9, with no clear D. Germline assignment: CDR1 SGDLS and CDR2 YYNGEE. This CDR3 is built from 13 residues. Between the trimmed V and J ends, which lost 7 bases and 2 bases, there was a span of 12 bases. CDR3 DNA sequence: TGTGCCAGCCGAGGCACCGATCAAGAGACCCAGTACTTC. It codes for CASRGTDQETQYF.

The chain carries TRBV30 and TRBJ2-1; D is uncertain. The length of the CDR3 is 15 residues. Germline-derived CDR1 and CDR2 are GTSNPN and SVGIG (reference sequence). The V end lost 1 base, the J end lost 2 bases, and 12 bases lay between the germline ends. The CDR3 loop reads CAWSERGGTYNEQFF. The CDR3 bases are TGTGCCTGGAGTGAGAGAGGCGGAACCTACAATGAGCAGTTCTTC.

The chain is built from TRBV20-1 and TRBJ1-4, with TRBD1 as a possible D gene (6 bases). Per the germline V gene, CDR1 is DFQATT and CDR2 is SNEGSKA (reference sequence). Between the trimmed V and J ends, which lost 6 bases and 13 bases, there was a span of 15 bases. The CDR3 extends over 11 amino acids. The CDR3 is CSAEQGRGLFF. CDR3 coding DNA: TGCAGTGCCGAACAGGGTAGGGGACTGTTTTTT.

This clone has a single count. This chain links TRBV21-1 with TRBJ2-7; no DNA check was done on the table's D call, TRBD2. TRBV21-1 is a documented pseudogene. CDR3 length: 15 amino acids. The DNA of the CDR3 is TGTGCCAGCAGCAATTCCCGGGAGTCTAGCGACGAGCAGTACTTC. It codes for CASSNSRESSDEQYF.

The genes are TRBV25-1 and TRBJ1-2; a weak D match, TRBD1 (6 bases). The germline gives CDR1 MGHDK, CDR2 SYGVNS. This CDR3 contains 15 residues. Trimming took off 6 bases at V and 4 bases at J, with 18 bases between the two ends. CDR3 nucleotide sequence: TGTGCCAGCAGCCCTGGGGGGGGGCGGTTCTATGGCTACACCTTC. It encodes CASSPGGGRFYGYTF.

V gene TRBV5-8 combines with J gene TRBJ1-6; D uncertain. V was cut by 4 bases and J by 8 bases, with 13 bases left in between. The CDR3 loop spans 14 amino acids. Germline-derived CDR1 and CDR2 are SGHTS and YDEGEE. CDR3 sequence: CASSHGVLHSPLHF. CDR3 sequence (DNA): TGTGCCAGCAGCCACGGAGTTTTACATTCACCCCTCCACTTT.

With respect to this clone: At one end, the junction sequence differs from germline, possibly due to a read error. The V call is TRBV7-9, the J call TRBJ1-3, with D perhaps TRBD1 (5 bases). The CDR3 is made up of 16 amino acids. Germline V CDR1 and CDR2: SEHNR, FQNEAQ (reference sequence). The DNA of the CDR3 is TGTTCCAGCAGCTCGTCGCAGGGTCTTTCGGGAAACACCATATATTTT. It codes for CSSSSSQGLSGNTIYF.

This clone has only a few counts. The rearrangement links TRBV9 to TRBJ2-3; D is possibly TRBD1 (6 bases). Germline assignment: CDR1 SGDLS and CDR2 YYNGEE. V lost 7 bases and J 2 bases, leaving 14 bases between the germline ends. The CDR3 runs 14 residues. CDR3 amino acids: CASSVRDITDTQYF. The CDR3 DNA follows: TGTGCCAGCTCAGTTCGGGACATCACAGATACGCAGTATTTT.

The gene calls are TRBV11-2 and TRBJ2-7; unclear D gene. The CDR3 has 13 residues. Trimming shortened V by 0 bases and J by 5 bases, and 8 bases separated the two germline ends. CDR1 is SGHAT, CDR2 FQNNGV, per germline. The CDR3 loop reads CASSLDQIHEQYF. In DNA, the CDR3 is TGTGCCAGCAGCTTAGATCAAATCCACGAGCAGTACTTC.

In its sample, this clone was seen once. This chain connects TRBV5-6 to TRBJ2-1, with 7 bases lining up with TRBD1. J lost 4 bases, V lost 2 bases, and 6 bases had no gene match. Germline assignment: CDR1 SGHDT and CDR2 YYEEEE. CDR3 length: 15 residues. CDR3 sequence (DNA): TGTGCCAGCAGCTTCGCGACAGGGATATACAATGAGCAGTTCTTC. Encoded protein: CASSFATGIYNEQFF. The variable domain in full, completed from reference TRBV5-6 and TRBJ2-1, reads DAGVTQSPTHLIKTRGQQVTLRCSPKSGHDTVSWYQQALGQGPQFIFQYYEEEERQRGNFPDRFSGHQFPNYSSELNVNALLLGDSALYLCASSFATGIYNEQFFGPGTRLTVL.

The V call is TRBV11-3, the J call TRBJ1-1; D is possibly TRBD1 (5 bases). This CDR3 comprises 17 residues. The V end was cut by 1 base, the J end by 3 bases, with 18 bases between. CDR1 is SGHNT, CDR2 YENEEA, per germline. DNA for the CDR3: TGTGCCAGCAGCTTAGCCCACGGGGGGGGTGGGCACACTGAAGCTTTCTTT. This encodes CASSLAHGGGGHTEAFF.

This chain links TRBV28 with TRBJ2-5, with TRBD2 as a possible D gene (5 bases). Trimming pared 2 bases from V and 2 bases from J, leaving 18 bases between. The CDR3 is 17 amino acids. Germline CDR1 MDHEN, CDR2 SYDVKM. DNA for the CDR3: TGTGCCAGCAGTTTAGGGTTTGGGTGGACGGGACAAGAGACCCAGTACTTC. Translation: CASSLGFGWTGQETQYF. The full variable domain, completed using reference TRBV28 and TRBJ2-5, is DVKVTQSSRYLVKRTGEKVFLECVQDMDHENMFWYRQDPGLGLRLIYFSYDVKMKEKGDIPEGYSVSREKKERFSLILESASTNQTSMYLCASSLGFGWTGQETQYFGPGTRLLVL.

This clone occurred once. The same CDR3 can be traced to other DNA sequences in this sample. The genes are TRBV25-1 and TRBJ2-3; D may be TRBD2 (7 bases). The CDR3 totals 16 residues. Trimming removed 3 bases at V and 0 bases at J, with 13 bases between. Germline-derived CDR1 and CDR2 are MGHDK and SYGVNS. CDR3 residues: CASSDSGGRSTDTQYF. CDR3 DNA sequence: TGTGCCAGCAGTGACTCGGGGGGCCGGAGCACAGATACGCAGTATTTT.

This chain uses TRBV7-2 with TRBJ2-3; D is possibly TRBD2 (6 bases). V was cut by 5 bases and J by 6 bases, with 18 bases left in between. Germline assignment: CDR1 SGHTA and CDR2 FQGNSA. CDR3 size: 15 residues. In DNA form, the CDR3 reads TGTGCCAGCAGCCCCGAGGGGCCCGGAGGGGATACGCAGTATTTT. This codes for CASSPEGPGGDTQYF. Complete variable domain (other parts from reference TRBV7-2 and TRBJ2-3): GAGVSQSPSNKVTEKGKDVELRCDPISGHTALYWYRQSLGQGLEFLIYFQGNSAPDKSGLPSDRFSAERTGGSVSTLTIQRTQQEDSAVYLCASSPEGPGGDTQYFGPGTRLTVL.

This rearrangement joins TRBV25-1 to TRBJ2-1, with a weak D call TRBD1 (5 bases). The CDR3 runs 17 residues. Trimming cost V 3 bases and J 6 bases, with 21 bases left between them. The germline gives CDR1 MGHDK, CDR2 SYGVNS. CDR3 sequence (DNA): TGTGCCAGCAGTGAGCCCCCAGGCAGGGAAAGTGGCAATGAGCAGTTCTTC. It translates to CASSEPPGRESGNEQFF.

V usage is TRBV5-5 and J usage is TRBJ2-7; D is uncertain. This CDR3 comprises 14 residues. Looked up from germline, CDR1 is SGHKS and CDR2 is YYEKEE (reference sequence). Trimming removed 4 bases at V and 3 bases at J, with 14 bases between. Here the CDR3 DNA reads TGTGCCAGCAGCGGAACAGCCCCAAGCTACGAGCAGTACTTC. Translation: CASSGTAPSYEQYF.

This chain joins TRBV28 and TRBJ2-5; no clear D gene. The CDR3 is 14 amino acids. Germline V gene lookup returns CDR1 MDHEN and CDR2 SYDVKM. V lost 5 bases to trimming and J lost 4 bases, with 14 bases between them. Here the CDR3 reads CASSVERLRETQYF. In DNA, the CDR3 is TGTGCCAGCAGTGTCGAGCGTCTGCGAGAGACCCAGTACTTC.

This chain joins TRBV7-8 and TRBJ2-2, with 15 bases matching TRBD2. The V segment lost 5 bases and the J segment 5 bases; nucleotides outside the gene matches: 9. The CDR3 extends over 18 amino acids. CDR1 and CDR2 from the germline V gene are SGHVS and FQNEAQ. CDR3 loop: CASSTGLAGGRRTGELFF. The CDR3 nucleotides are TGTGCCAGCAGCACGGGACTAGCGGGAGGCCGTAGGACCGGGGAGCTGTTTTTT.

The J gene is TRBJ2-1, the V gene TRBV5-1; 7 bases line up with TRBD2. The CDR3 is made up of 16 amino acids. V was pared by 4 bases and J by 8 bases, with 15 bases of the junction left unmatched. Per germline, CDR1 SGHRS and CDR2 YFSETQ. CDR3 bases: TGCGCCAGCAGCCCAACGGGGGGTTGGGGCGGCGATGAGCAGTTCTTC. As protein: CASSPTGGWGGDEQFF.